This T cell receptor beta chain was identified in a study of shared clonotypes between healthy human individuals. Study-level information: CD4 naive and CD4 memory each took three plates per donor, while CD8 naive took two and CD8 memory one.

Study observations and caveats: Generation probabilities were higher for clonotypes shared across all four sorted-subset donors than for unshared ones.

The data were produced by immunoSEQ multiplex PCR, yet TCRdb's version contains in-frame clones alone and is incomplete. The table shows 300,000 to 400,000 clones, with roughly 84% occurring only once. V lost 7 bases to trimming and J lost 5 bases; unmatched junction nucleotides: 10. Germline V gene data show CDR1 as SGHVS and CDR2 as FNYEAQ. The CDR3 contains 14 residues. A word on this clone: The antigen is not known.

Source material: memory CD8+ T cells sorted from blood. Specified subset: CD45RO+ cells pooled with CCR7-negative TemRA cells. This sequence originates from a man between 18 and 35 years old in good health. The rearrangement links TRBV7-6 to TRBJ2-7; 8 positions match TRBD2. The DNA for the CDR3 is TGTGCCAGCACCCCAGGGACTAGTTCCCACGAGCAGTACTTC. It specifies CASTPGTSSHEQYF. The full variable domain, in which reference TRBV7-6 and TRBJ2-7 provide the parts outside the CDR3, is GAGVSQSPRYKVTKRGQDVALRCDPISGHVSLYWYRQALGQGPEFLTYFNYEAQQDKSGLPNDRFSAERPEGSISTLTIQRTEQRDSAMYRCASTPGTSSHEQYFGPGTRLTVT.